The subject of this entry is one T cell receptor (beta chain). Its antigen is undetermined. Using immunoSEQ multiplex PCR, the repertoire was profiled, and TCRdb retains in-frame clones only, with some absent. This sample has about 12,000 clones, with about 72% found just once. The source of the sample is a study of vaccination effects on CD4 cells after COVID-19. The study's findings and limits: The study, lacking early post-infection timepoints, had few convalescent patients.

Sequencing followed a ViraFEST assay step that expanded antigen-specific CD4+ T cells with viral peptide pools. After less than 11 days in culture, the CD4+ T cells were isolated. Subjects were given two BNT162b2 or mRNA-1273 vaccine doses. The source was CD4+ T cells from PBMCs cultured with SARS-CoV-2 spike peptides, collected after COVID-19 vaccination. This sequence was found in a human donor who received a COVID-19 vaccine.

The chain's CDR3 is CASSVNSNPGNTIYF. DNA of the CDR3: TGTGCCAGCAGCGTCAATTCCAACCCCGGAAACACCATATATTTT. The V gene is TRBV11-2, the J gene TRBJ1-3, with no clear D. Germline V CDR1 and CDR2: SGHAT, FQNNGV. With 5 bases removed from V and 4 bases from J, the gap between germline ends came to 15 bases. CDR3 length: 15 amino acids.